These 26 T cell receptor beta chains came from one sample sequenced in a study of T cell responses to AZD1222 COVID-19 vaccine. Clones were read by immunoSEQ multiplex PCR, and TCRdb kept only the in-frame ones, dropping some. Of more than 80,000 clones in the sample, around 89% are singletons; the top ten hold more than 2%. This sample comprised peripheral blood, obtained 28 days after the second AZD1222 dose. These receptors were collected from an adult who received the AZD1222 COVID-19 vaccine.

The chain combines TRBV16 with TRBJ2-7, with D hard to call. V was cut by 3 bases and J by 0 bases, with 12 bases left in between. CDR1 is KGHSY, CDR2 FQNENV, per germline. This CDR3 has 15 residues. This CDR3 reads CASSQPFTDSYEQYF. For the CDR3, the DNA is TGTGCCAGCAGCCAGCCCTTTACAGACTCCTACGAGCAGTACTTC.

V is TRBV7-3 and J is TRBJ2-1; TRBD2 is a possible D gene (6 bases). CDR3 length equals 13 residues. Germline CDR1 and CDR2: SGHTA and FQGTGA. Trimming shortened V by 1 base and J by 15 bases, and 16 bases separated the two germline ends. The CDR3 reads CASSLRVRDRRFF. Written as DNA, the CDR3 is TGTGCCAGCAGCTTAAGAGTGCGGGATCGCCGGTTCTTC.

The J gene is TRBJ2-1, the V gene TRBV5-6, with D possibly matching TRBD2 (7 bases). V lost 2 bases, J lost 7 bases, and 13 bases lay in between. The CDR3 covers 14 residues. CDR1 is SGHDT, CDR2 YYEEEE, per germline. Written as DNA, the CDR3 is TGTGCCAGCAGCTTCTTACAGGGAGGGAATGAGCAGTTCTTC. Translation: CASSFLQGGNEQFF.

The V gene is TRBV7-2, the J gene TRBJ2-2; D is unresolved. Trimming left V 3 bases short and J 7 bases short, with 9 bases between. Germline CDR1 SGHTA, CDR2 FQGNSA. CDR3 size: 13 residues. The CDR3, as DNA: TGTGCCAGCAGCTTTAGAGAGGACGGGGAGCTGTTTTTT. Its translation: CASSFREDGELFF.

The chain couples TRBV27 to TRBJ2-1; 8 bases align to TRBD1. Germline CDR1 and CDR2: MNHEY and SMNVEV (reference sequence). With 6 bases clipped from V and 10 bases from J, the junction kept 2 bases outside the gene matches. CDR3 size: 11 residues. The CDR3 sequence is CASSGTGEQFF. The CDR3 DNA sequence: TGTGCCAGCAGCGGGACAGGCGAGCAGTTCTTC.

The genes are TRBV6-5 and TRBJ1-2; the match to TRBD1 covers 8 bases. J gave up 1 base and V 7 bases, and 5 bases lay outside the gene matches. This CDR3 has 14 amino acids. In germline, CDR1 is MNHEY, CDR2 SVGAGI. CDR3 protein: CASTRTGINYGYTF. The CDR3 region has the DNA TGTGCCAGCACAAGGACAGGGATTAACTATGGCTACACCTTC.

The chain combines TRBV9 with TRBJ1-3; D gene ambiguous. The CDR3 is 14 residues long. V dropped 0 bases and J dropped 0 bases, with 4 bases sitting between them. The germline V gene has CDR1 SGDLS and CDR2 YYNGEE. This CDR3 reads CASSVALSGNTIYF. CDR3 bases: TGTGCCAGCAGCGTAGCCCTCTCTGGAAACACCATATATTTT.

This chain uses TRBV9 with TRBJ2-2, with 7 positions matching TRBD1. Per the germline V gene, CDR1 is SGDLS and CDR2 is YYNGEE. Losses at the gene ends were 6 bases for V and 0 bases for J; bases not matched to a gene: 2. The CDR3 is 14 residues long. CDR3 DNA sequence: TGTGCCAGCAACAGGGGTGCGAACACCGGGGAGCTGTTTTTT. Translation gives CASNRGANTGELFF.

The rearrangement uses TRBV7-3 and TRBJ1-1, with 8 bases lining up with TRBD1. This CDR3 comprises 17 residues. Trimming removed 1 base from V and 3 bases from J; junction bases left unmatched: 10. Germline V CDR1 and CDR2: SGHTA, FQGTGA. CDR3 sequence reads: CASSLIPTGGRDTEAFF. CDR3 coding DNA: TGTGCCAGCAGCTTAATCCCCACAGGGGGGCGGGACACTGAAGCTTTCTTT.

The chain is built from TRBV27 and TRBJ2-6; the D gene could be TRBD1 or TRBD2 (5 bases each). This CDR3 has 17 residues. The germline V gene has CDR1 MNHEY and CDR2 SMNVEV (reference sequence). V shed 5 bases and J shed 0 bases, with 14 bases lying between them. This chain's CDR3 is CASSRSSGRSGANVLTF. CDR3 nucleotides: TGTGCCAGCAGTAGGTCCTCGGGGCGCTCTGGGGCCAACGTCCTGACTTTC.

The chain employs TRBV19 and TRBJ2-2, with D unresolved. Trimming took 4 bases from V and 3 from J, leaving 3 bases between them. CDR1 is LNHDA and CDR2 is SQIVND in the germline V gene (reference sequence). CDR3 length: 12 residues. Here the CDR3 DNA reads TGTGCCAGTAGTAAATACACCGGGGAGCTGTTTTTT. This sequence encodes CASSKYTGELFF.

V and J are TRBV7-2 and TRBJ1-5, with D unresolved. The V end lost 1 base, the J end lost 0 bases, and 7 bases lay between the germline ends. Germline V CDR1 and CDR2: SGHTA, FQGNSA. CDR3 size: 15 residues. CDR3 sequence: CASSLGWDSNQPQHF. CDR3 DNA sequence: TGTGCCAGCAGCTTAGGGTGGGATAGCAATCAGCCCCAGCATTTT.

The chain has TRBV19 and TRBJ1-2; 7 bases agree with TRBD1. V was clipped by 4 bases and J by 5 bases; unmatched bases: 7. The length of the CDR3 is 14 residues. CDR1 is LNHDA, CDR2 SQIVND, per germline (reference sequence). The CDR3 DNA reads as TGTGCCAGTAGTACTCCGGACAGGTTGTATGGCTACACCTTC. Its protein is CASSTPDRLYGYTF.

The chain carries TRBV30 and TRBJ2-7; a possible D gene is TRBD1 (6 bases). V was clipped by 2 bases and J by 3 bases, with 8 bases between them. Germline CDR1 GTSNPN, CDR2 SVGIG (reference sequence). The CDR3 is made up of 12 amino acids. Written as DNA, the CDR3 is TGTGCCTGGAGTTGGACAGACTACGAGCAGTACTTC. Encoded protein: CAWSWTDYEQYF.

Here the CDR3 DNA reads TGTGCCAGCTCAGGCGGGGACTATGGCTACACCTTC. It specifies CASSGGDYGYTF. The chain uses TRBV18 and TRBJ1-2; D uncertain. Germline V gives CDR1 KGHSH, CDR2 LQKENI. V was cut by 5 bases and J by 3 bases, with 7 bases left in between. There are 12 residues in the CDR3.

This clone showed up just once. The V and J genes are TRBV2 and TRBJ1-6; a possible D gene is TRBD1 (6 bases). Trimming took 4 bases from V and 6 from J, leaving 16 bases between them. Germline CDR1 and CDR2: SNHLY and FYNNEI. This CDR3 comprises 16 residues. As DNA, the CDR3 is TGTGCCAGCAGTGCACAGGGAGTTGCGGGTAATTCACCCCTCCACTTT. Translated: CASSAQGVAGNSPLHF.

CDR3 in amino acids: CASSEGTSGSYEQYF. In DNA form, the CDR3 reads TGTGCCAGCAGCGAAGGGACTAGCGGCTCCTACGAGCAGTACTTC. This rearrangement joins TRBV28 to TRBJ2-7; 11 bases are a match to TRBD2. Unmatched junction bases numbered 4, after V lost 6 bases and J lost 0 bases. The CDR3 is 15 residues long. Germline V gene lookup returns CDR1 MDHEN and CDR2 SYDVKM.

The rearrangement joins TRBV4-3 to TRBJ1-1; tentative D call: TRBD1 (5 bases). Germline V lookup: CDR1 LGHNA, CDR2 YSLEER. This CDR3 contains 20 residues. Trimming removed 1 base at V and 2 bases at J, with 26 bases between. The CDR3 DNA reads TGCGCCAGCAGCCAAGCCCAAATCATGACAGAAATGGGGATAAACACTGAAGCTTTCTTT. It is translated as CASSQAQIMTEMGINTEAFF.

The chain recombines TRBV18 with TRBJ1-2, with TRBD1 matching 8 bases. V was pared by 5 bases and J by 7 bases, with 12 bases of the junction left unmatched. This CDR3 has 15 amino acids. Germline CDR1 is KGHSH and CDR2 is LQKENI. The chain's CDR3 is CASSFSTGESVGYTF. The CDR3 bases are TGTGCCAGCTCATTTTCGACAGGGGAGTCCGTTGGCTACACCTTC.

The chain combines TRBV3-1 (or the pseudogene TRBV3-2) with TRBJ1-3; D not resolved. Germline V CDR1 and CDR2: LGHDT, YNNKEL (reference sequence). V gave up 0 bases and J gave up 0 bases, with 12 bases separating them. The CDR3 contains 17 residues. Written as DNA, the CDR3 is TGTGCCAGCAGCCAAGATTCTGGCCGGAACTCTGGAAACACCATATATTTT. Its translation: CASSQDSGRNSGNTIYF.

The CDR3 is CASSEEYSRGGYTF. The CDR3 bases are TGTGCCAGCAGTGAAGAGTATTCTCGGGGCGGCTACACCTTC. This chain connects TRBV6-1 to TRBJ1-2; D might be TRBD1 (5 bases). Germline CDR1 is MNHNS and CDR2 is SASEGT. V shed 1 base and J shed 8 bases, with 14 bases lying between them. CDR3 length equals 14 residues.

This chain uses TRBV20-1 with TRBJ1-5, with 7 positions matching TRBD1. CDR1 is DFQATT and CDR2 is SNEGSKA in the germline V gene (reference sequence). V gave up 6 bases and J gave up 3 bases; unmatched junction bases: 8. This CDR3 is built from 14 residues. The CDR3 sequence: CSASGTVDNQPQHF. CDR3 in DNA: TGCAGTGCCAGTGGGACAGTCGACAATCAGCCCCAGCATTTT.

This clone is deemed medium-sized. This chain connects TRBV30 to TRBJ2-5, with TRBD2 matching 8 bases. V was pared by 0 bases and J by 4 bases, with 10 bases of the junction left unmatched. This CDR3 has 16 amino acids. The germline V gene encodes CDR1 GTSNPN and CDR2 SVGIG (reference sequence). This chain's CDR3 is CAWSVLAGGTGETQYF. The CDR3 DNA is TGTGCCTGGAGTGTATTGGCGGGGGGAACGGGAGAGACCCAGTACTTC.

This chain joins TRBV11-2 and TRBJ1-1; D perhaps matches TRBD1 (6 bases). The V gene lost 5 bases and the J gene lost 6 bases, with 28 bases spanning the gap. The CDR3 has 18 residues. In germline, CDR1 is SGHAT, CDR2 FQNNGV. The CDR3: CASSLSSGFRGGSAEAFF. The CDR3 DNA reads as TGTGCCAGCAGCCTGAGCTCGGGTTTTAGGGGGGGATCCGCTGAAGCTTTCTTT.

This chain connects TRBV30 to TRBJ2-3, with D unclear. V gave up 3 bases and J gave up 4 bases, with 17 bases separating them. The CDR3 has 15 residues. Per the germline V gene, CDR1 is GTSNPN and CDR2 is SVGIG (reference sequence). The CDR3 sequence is CAWSVDGRAPDTQYF. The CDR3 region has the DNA TGTGCCTGGAGCGTCGATGGGCGCGCCCCAGATACGCAGTATTTT.

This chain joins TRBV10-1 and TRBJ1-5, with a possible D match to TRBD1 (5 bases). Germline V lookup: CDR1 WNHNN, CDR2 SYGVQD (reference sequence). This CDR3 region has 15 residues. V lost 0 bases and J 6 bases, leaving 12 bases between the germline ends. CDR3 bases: TGCGCCAGCAGTGAGTCGGGAGGGCAGGGTCAGCCCCAGCATTTT. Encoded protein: CASSESGGQGQPQHF.